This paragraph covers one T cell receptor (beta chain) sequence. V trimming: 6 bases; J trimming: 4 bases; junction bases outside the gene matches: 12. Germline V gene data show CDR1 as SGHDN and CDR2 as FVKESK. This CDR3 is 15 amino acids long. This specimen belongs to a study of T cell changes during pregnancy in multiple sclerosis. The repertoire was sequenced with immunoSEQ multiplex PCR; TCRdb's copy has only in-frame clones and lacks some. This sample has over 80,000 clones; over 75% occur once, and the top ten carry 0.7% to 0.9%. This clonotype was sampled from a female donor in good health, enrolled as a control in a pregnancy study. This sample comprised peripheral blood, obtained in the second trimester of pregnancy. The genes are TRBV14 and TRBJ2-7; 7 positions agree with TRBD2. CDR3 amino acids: CASRPQASGEYEQYF. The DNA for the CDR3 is TGTGCCAGCAGGCCCCAGGCTAGCGGAGAGTACGAGCAGTACTTC.